The 9 T cell receptor beta chains in this list originate from one sample, sequenced in a study of shared clonotypes between healthy human individuals. Assay used: immunoSEQ multiplex PCR; TCRdb lists only in-frame clones, some missing. The sample consists of some 900,000 clones, 60% to 85% of them appearing once. Sequenced: memory CD4+ T cells sorted from blood. Indicated subset: CD45RA-negative fraction. These TCRs come from a man aged 18 to 29 in good health.

The chain joins TRBV11-2 to TRBJ2-1, with D hard to call. V lost 6 bases, J lost 9 bases, and 9 bases lay in between. Germline V gene sequence: CDR1 SGHAT, CDR2 FQNNGV. This CDR3 comprises 11 residues. CDR3 DNA sequence: TGTGCCAGCAGGGCCGGGCCTGAGCAGTTCTTC. Protein: CASRAGPEQFF.

The CDR3 protein is CASGWDRNEQYF. In DNA, the CDR3 is TGTGCCAGCGGCTGGGACCGGAACGAGCAGTACTTC. The chain joins TRBV6-5 to TRBJ2-7; D tentatively fits TRBD1 or TRBD2 (5 bases each). There are 12 residues in the CDR3. V gave up 8 bases and J gave up 5 bases, with 13 bases separating them. Germline V gene lookup returns CDR1 MNHEY and CDR2 SVGAGI.

V is TRBV4-1 and J is TRBJ2-2; perhaps TRBD1 as D (5 bases). The CDR3 sequence is 14 residues long. Trimming shortened V by 3 bases and J by 4 bases, and 9 bases separated the two germline ends. The V gene's germline CDR1 is MGHRA and CDR2 YSYEKL. CDR3 nucleotide sequence: TGCGCCAGCAGCCAGCAGGGTGCCACCGGGGAGCTGTTTTTT. Residues: CASSQQGATGELFF.

Of note for this clone: This CDR3 is also generated by other DNA sequences in the sample. The chain employs TRBV7-9 and TRBJ2-7; no clear D. The length of the CDR3 is 12 residues. The germline V and J ends were trimmed by 2 bases and 4 bases, with 6 bases remaining between them. The germline gives CDR1 SEHNR, CDR2 FQNEAQ (reference sequence). CDR3 coding DNA: TGTGCCAGCAGCTTACAGGCTTACGAGCAGTACTTC. Translation: CASSLQAYEQYF.

This clone was seen a few times. V is TRBV28 and J is TRBJ1-1; TRBD1 agrees at 9 bases. CDR3 size: 15 residues. J gave up 3 bases and V 8 bases, and 10 bases lay outside the gene matches. CDR1 and CDR2 from the germline V gene are MDHEN and SYDVKM. CDR3 sequence: CASGPGTGLHTEAFF. The CDR3 DNA follows: TGTGCCAGCGGCCCCGGGACAGGGTTGCACACTGAAGCTTTCTTT.

This clone was observed a few times. The rearrangement links TRBV6-1 to TRBJ1-4; 7 bases agree with TRBD1. The germline CDR1 and CDR2 sequences are MNHNS and SASEGT. The CDR3 runs 16 residues. With 1 base clipped from V and 2 bases from J, the junction kept 4 bases outside the gene matches. Here the CDR3 DNA reads TGTGCCAGCAGTGAAGACAGGGGTGCCACTAATGAAAAACTGTTTTTT. Translated, it gives CASSEDRGATNEKLFF.

V gene TRBV28 combines with J gene TRBJ2-5, with 8 bases aligning to TRBD1. V was clipped by 4 bases and J by 1 base; unmatched bases: 8. Germline CDR1 reads MDHEN; CDR2 reads SYDVKM. The CDR3 loop spans 16 amino acids. CDR3 sequence: CASSSRQGSVQETQYF. In DNA form, the CDR3 reads TGTGCCAGCAGTTCCCGACAGGGGTCTGTCCAAGAGACCCAGTACTTC.

The chain combines TRBV10-3 with TRBJ1-3; D perhaps matches TRBD1 (6 bases). The CDR3 has 15 amino acids. Germline CDR1 reads ENHRY; CDR2 reads SYGVKD. V was trimmed by 4 bases and J by 0 bases, leaving 10 bases between them. In DNA form, the CDR3 reads TGTGCCATCAGTGGGGGGGCCCGCTCTGGAAACACCATATATTTT. Its translation is CAISGGARSGNTIYF.

This chain links TRBV6-5 with TRBJ1-6, with 7 bases identical to TRBD1. CDR3 length: 14 amino acids. Germline CDR1 and CDR2: MNHEY and SVGAGI. J was trimmed by 5 bases and V by 6 bases; bases with no gene match: 4. The CDR3 protein is CASRTTGDNSPLHF. In DNA form, the CDR3 reads TGTGCCAGCAGGACAACAGGGGATAATTCACCCCTCCACTTT.